The 22 T cell receptor beta chains given below trace back to one sample, sequenced in a study of T cell responses to AZD1222 COVID-19 vaccine. Using immunoSEQ multiplex PCR, the repertoire was profiled, and TCRdb retains in-frame clones only, with some absent. The repertoire holds approximately 110,000 clones, with more than 70% as singletons. Sequenced here: peripheral blood, sampled on day 0 of AZD1222 vaccination. Receptor source: an adult in good health.

The chain joins TRBV20-1 to TRBJ2-7; either TRBD1 or TRBD2 may fit D (7 bases each). Trimming removed 3 bases from V and 4 bases from J, with 16 bases in between. Germline values: CDR1 DFQATT, CDR2 SNEGSKA (reference sequence). CDR3 length equals 14 residues. The DNA for the CDR3 is TGCAGTGCTAGTCCCCCAGGGGGGGAGTACGAGCAGTACTTC. Its protein product is CSASPPGGEYEQYF.

This clone was seen only a few times. The chain joins TRBV6-5 to TRBJ1-4, with 10 bases fitting TRBD1. The germline CDR1 and CDR2 sequences are MNHEY and SVGAGI. V gave up 6 bases and J gave up 6 bases; unmatched junction bases: 1. The CDR3 runs to 13 residues. CDR3 sequence: CASRGQGYEKLFF. The CDR3 DNA sequence: TGTGCCAGCAGGGGACAGGGGTATGAAAAACTGTTTTTT.

The chain links TRBV6-4 to TRBJ2-1; D possibly matches TRBD1 or TRBD2 (5 bases each). CDR3 length: 14 residues. With 4 bases removed from V and 0 bases from J, the gap between germline ends came to 7 bases. Germline-derived CDR1 and CDR2 are MRHNA and SNTAGT. CDR3 coding DNA: TGTGCCAGCAGTGTCGGGGCCTCCTACAATGAGCAGTTCTTC. Translating it yields CASSVGASYNEQFF.

The chain combines TRBV2 with TRBJ1-4, with D unresolved. V was shortened by 7 bases and J by 8 bases, with 17 bases between the two germline ends. The CDR3 is made up of 14 amino acids. Germline V gene lookup returns CDR1 SNHLY and CDR2 FYNNEI. This CDR3 is CASTSARLSEKLFF. The CDR3 region has the DNA TGTGCCAGCACGTCCGCCCGTCTGAGCGAAAAACTGTTTTTT.

This clone was detected only once. The genes are TRBV7-9 and TRBJ1-2, with D perhaps TRBD1 (6 bases). The V and J ends lost 0 bases and 8 bases respectively, with 16 bases between them. This CDR3 comprises 15 residues. CDR1 and CDR2 from the germline V gene are SEHNR and FQNEAQ (reference sequence). Written as DNA, the CDR3 is TGTGCCAGCAGCTTAGCAGTAGGGGGATTTAGCGGCTACACCTTC. Its protein is CASSLAVGGFSGYTF.

V usage is TRBV5-8 and J usage is TRBJ1-2; no reliable D call. The CDR3 is 13 residues long. Germline assignment: CDR1 SGHTS and CDR2 YDEGEE. Trimming left V 0 bases short and J 4 bases short, with 7 bases between. The CDR3 region is CASSLGRIYGYTF. The CDR3 DNA sequence: TGTGCCAGCAGCTTGGGCAGAATCTATGGCTACACCTTC.

V and J are TRBV27 and TRBJ2-7; D is uncertain. In germline, CDR1 is MNHEY, CDR2 SMNVEV (reference sequence). The CDR3 length is 15 residues. The germline V and J ends were trimmed by 0 bases and 0 bases, with 9 bases remaining between them. The CDR3: CASSLSDTNSYEQYF. In nucleotides, the CDR3 is TGTGCCAGCAGTTTATCTGACACCAACTCCTACGAGCAGTACTTC.

The chain has TRBV6-2 or TRBV6-3 and TRBJ1-3; D call uncertain. This CDR3 is built from 14 residues. Trimming left V 3 bases short and J 0 bases short, with 6 bases between. Germline CDR1 reads MNHEY; CDR2 reads SVGEGT. The CDR3 spells CASSYAFSGNTIYF. The CDR3 DNA reads TGTGCCAGCAGTTATGCGTTCTCTGGAAACACCATATATTTT.

The V call is TRBV7-2, the J call TRBJ1-6; 7 positions match TRBD1. Germline CDR1 SGHTA, CDR2 FQGNSA. This CDR3 is built from 13 residues. V shed 2 bases, J shed 11 bases, and the junction held 3 bases outside the gene matches. CDR3 loop: CASSLRDRAPLHF. In nucleotides, the CDR3 is TGTGCCAGCAGCTTACGTGACAGGGCACCCCTCCACTTT.

CDR3 protein: CAISPGTGQETQYF. Here the CDR3 DNA reads TGTGCCATCAGTCCCGGGACAGGCCAAGAGACCCAGTACTTC. The chain links TRBV10-3 to TRBJ2-5; 8 bases align to TRBD1. CDR1 and CDR2 from the germline V gene are ENHRY and SYGVKD. The J segment lost 1 base and the V segment lost 5 bases, leaving 3 bases of the junction unmatched. The CDR3 runs 14 residues.

The J gene is TRBJ2-7, the V gene TRBV11-2; D not certain. Trimming pared 1 base from V and 6 bases from J, leaving 4 bases between. Germline V gives CDR1 SGHAT, CDR2 FQNNGV. The CDR3 has 11 amino acids. The CDR3: CASSLGLEQYF. CDR3 bases: TGTGCCAGCAGCTTAGGTCTCGAGCAGTACTTC.

V gene TRBV10-1 combines with J gene TRBJ1-1; tentative D call: TRBD1 (5 bases). The V gene's germline CDR1 is WNHNN and CDR2 SYGVQD (reference sequence). Trimming left V 4 bases short and J 1 base short, with 10 bases between. This CDR3 spans 14 amino acids. CDR3 sequence (DNA): TGCGCCAGCAGTGGAGGGGCTACGAACACTGAAGCTTTCTTT. It is translated as CASSGGATNTEAFF.

The chain is built from TRBV27 and TRBJ1-1, with TRBD1 as a possible D gene (5 bases). The germline gives CDR1 MNHEY, CDR2 SMNVEV (reference sequence). CDR3 length: 14 residues. The V and J ends lost 5 bases and 1 base respectively, with 11 bases between them. CDR3 sequence: CASSTRGGNTEAFF. The CDR3 nucleotides read TGTGCCAGCAGTACAAGGGGTGGGAACACTGAAGCTTTCTTT.

This clone was recorded once. DNA for the CDR3: TGTGCCATCAGGCCAGACAGGGGAGGAAACACCATATATTTT. It is translated as CAIRPDRGGNTIYF. The genes are TRBV10-3 and TRBJ1-3; 8 bases fit TRBD1. The germline gives CDR1 ENHRY, CDR2 SYGVKD. With V trimmed by 6 bases and J by 4 bases, 5 bases remained unmatched. The CDR3 has 14 residues.

The chain has TRBV12-3 or TRBV12-4 and TRBJ2-1, with a weak D call TRBD2 (6 bases). This CDR3 has 12 residues. Trimming took 3 bases from V and 13 from J, leaving 13 bases between them. The CDR3, as DNA: TGTGCCAGCAGTTTGGGGCGGGGTCTTCAGTTCTTC. This gives the protein CASSLGRGLQFF.

The chain uses TRBV7-2 and TRBJ2-5, with 10 bases aligning to TRBD2. The CDR3 consists of 17 residues. Trimming removed 4 bases from V and 5 bases from J; junction bases left unmatched: 13. In germline, CDR1 is SGHTA, CDR2 FQGNSA. The CDR3 region is CASSSPQRGGRFETQYF. Here the CDR3 DNA reads TGTGCCAGCAGCTCCCCCCAGCGGGGGGGCCGGTTCGAGACCCAGTACTTC.

This clone was counted only a few times. The rearrangement links TRBV6-1 to TRBJ1-5, with TRBD1 matching over 9 bases. Trimming at V came to 3 bases and at J to 4 bases, leaving 10 bases not matched to a gene. This CDR3 region has 17 residues. Germline CDR1 MNHNS, CDR2 SASEGT. DNA for the CDR3: TGTGCCAGCAGTGACCCGTCCGGGACAGGGAAGAATCAGCCCCAGCATTTT. Protein: CASSDPSGTGKNQPQHF.

The CDR3, as DNA: TGTGCCAGCTCACCACTAGCGGGGGCCTACGAGCAGTACTTC. Translation: CASSPLAGAYEQYF. The chain joins TRBV18 to TRBJ2-7; 9 bases are shared with TRBD2. V trimming: 1 base; J trimming: 2 bases; junction bases outside the gene matches: 0. This CDR3 region has 14 residues. Germline loops: CDR1 KGHSH, CDR2 LQKENI.

The J gene is TRBJ2-6, the V gene TRBV6-5, with D possibly matching TRBD2 (5 bases). The germline V and J ends were trimmed by 8 bases and 2 bases, with 13 bases remaining between them. In germline, CDR1 is MNHEY, CDR2 SVGAGI. The CDR3 contains 15 residues. Written as DNA, the CDR3 is TGTGCCAGCCTTCTTCGGAGGACTGGGGCCAACGTCCTGACTTTC. Translated: CASLLRRTGANVLTF.

The rearrangement joins TRBV28 to TRBJ2-7; possibly TRBD1 for D (5 bases). Germline CDR1 reads MDHEN; CDR2 reads SYDVKM. The CDR3 is made up of 13 amino acids. V shed 3 bases and J shed 4 bases, with 10 bases lying between them. The CDR3 DNA reads as TGTGCCAGCAGTTTGGGGCAGGGATACGAGCAGTACTTC. Translating gives CASSLGQGYEQYF.

The genes are TRBV3-1 (or the pseudogene TRBV3-2) and TRBJ1-3, with 7 bases fitting TRBD1. Looked up from germline, CDR1 is LGHDT and CDR2 is YNNKEL (reference sequence). Trimming cost V 1 base and J 2 bases; bases outside gene matches: 5. The CDR3 runs 16 residues. The CDR3 sequence: CASSQARDRTGNTIYF. CDR3 in DNA: TGTGCCAGCAGCCAAGCCCGGGACAGAACTGGAAACACCATATATTTT.

V is TRBV29-1 and J is TRBJ2-1; TRBD1 matches 7 bases. The CDR3 runs to 14 residues. CDR1 is SQVTM and CDR2 is ANQGSEA in the germline V gene. V shed 6 bases and J 7 bases; nucleotides not matched to a gene: 12. The CDR3 nucleotides read TGCAGCGTAAGATCCGGGACAGCTTCTAATGAGCAGTTCTTC. Translating it yields CSVRSGTASNEQFF.